A single sample is the source of the 30 T cell receptor beta chains below, sequenced in a study of CD8 T cells in ankylosing spondylitis. TCRdb re-called the 5' RACE reads through MiXCR, storing one row per CDR3 protein. The profile shows approximately 250,000 distinct CDR3 sequences, roughly a tenth of them singletons. The sample comprised blood, either unsorted or a sorted T cell fraction (not recorded which). The receptors come from a male donor with ankylosing spondylitis or in good health (not recorded which).

The chain recombines TRBV15 with TRBJ2-7; TRBD1 might be the D (5 bases). This CDR3 spans 16 amino acids. Germline V gene sequence: CDR1 LNHNV, CDR2 YYDKDF (reference sequence). V was shortened by 0 bases and J by 3 bases, with 15 bases between the two germline ends. The CDR3, as DNA: TGTGCCACCAGCAGAGATAAGGACATAAGGAGCTACGAGCAGTACTTC. It is translated as CATSRDKDIRSYEQYF.

This rearrangement joins TRBV12-3 or TRBV12-4 to TRBJ2-6; D may be TRBD1 (6 bases). This CDR3 has 16 amino acids. V was pared by 10 bases and J by 0 bases, with 16 bases between. CDR3 sequence reads: CATRGTPSSGANVLTF. CDR3 DNA sequence: TGTGCCACCAGAGGGACACCCTCCTCTGGGGCCAACGTCCTGACTTTC.

This clonotype showed up many times. The V and J genes are TRBV4-2 and TRBJ2-4, with TRBD2 identical over 8 bases. CDR1 and CDR2 (germline): LGHNA, YNFKEQ. This CDR3 has 19 residues. V lost 2 bases to trimming and J lost 3 bases; unmatched junction nucleotides: 15. The CDR3, as DNA: TGTGCCAGCAGCCAAAGGGGTAGCGGGACCCTCTCGGACAAAAACATTCAGTACTTC. The encoded protein is CASSQRGSGTLSDKNIQYF.

This clonotype was observed at least ten times. The rearrangement joins TRBV6-5 to TRBJ2-1; the D is unclear. The CDR3 runs to 15 residues. Trimming left V 2 bases short and J 10 bases short, with 18 bases between. Germline assignment: CDR1 MNHEY and CDR2 SVGAGI. The CDR3 region is CASSYPRPWGLEQFF. The CDR3 bases are TGTGCCAGCAGTTACCCCCGGCCCTGGGGATTGGAGCAGTTCTTC.

This clonotype was recorded a few times. This chain connects TRBV25-1 to TRBJ2-7, with a possible D match to TRBD2 (7 bases). The CDR3 has 15 residues. CDR1 is MGHDK, CDR2 SYGVNS, per germline. Trimming pared 1 base from V and 2 bases from J, leaving 12 bases between. The CDR3 region is CASSESAGTTYEQYF. The CDR3 DNA reads as TGTGCCAGCAGTGAATCAGCGGGGACAACCTACGAGCAGTACTTC.

This clonotype has a count of ten or more. V gene TRBV2 combines with J gene TRBJ2-5; D is undetermined. CDR3 length: 10 amino acids. Trimming pared 1 base from V and 6 bases from J, leaving 0 bases between. Germline CDR1 reads SNHLY; CDR2 reads FYNNEI. This chain's CDR3 is CASSEETQYF. The CDR3 DNA follows: TGTGCCAGCAGTGAAGAGACCCAGTACTTC.

This clonotype was seen repeatedly, ten times or more. This chain joins TRBV16 and TRBJ1-2, with D perhaps TRBD1 (6 bases). The CDR3 covers 16 residues. Germline CDR1 and CDR2: KGHSY and FQNENV. V was pared by 6 bases and J by 0 bases, with 17 bases between. CDR3 in amino acids: CASSVGRGLSNYGYTF. Here the CDR3 DNA reads TGTGCCAGCAGTGTGGGCAGGGGCCTTTCTAACTATGGCTACACCTTC.

This clonotype was observed many times. The chain carries TRBV6-5 and TRBJ2-1, with TRBD1 as a possible D gene (6 bases). The CDR3 consists of 17 residues. CDR1 and CDR2 from the germline V gene are MNHEY and SVGAGI. Trimming left V 0 bases short and J 0 bases short, with 12 bases between. In DNA form, the CDR3 reads TGTGCCAGCAGTTACTCTCGGGACACCTACTCCTACAATGAGCAGTTCTTC. Its protein product is CASSYSRDTYSYNEQFF.

This clonotype showed up many times. The J gene is TRBJ1-5, the V gene TRBV12-3 or TRBV12-4; 8 bases fit TRBD1. V was clipped by 8 bases and J by 9 bases; unmatched bases: 12. The CDR3 is 14 amino acids. The CDR3 region has the DNA TGTGCCAGCTCCGGTCTAGGACAGGGTGGGCCCCAGCATTTT. Translating gives CASSGLGQGGPQHF.

This clonotype was seen many times. The chain carries TRBV3-1 and TRBJ2-3; 10 bases are shared with TRBD2. With 4 bases clipped from V and 3 bases from J, the junction kept 10 bases outside the gene matches. Germline-derived CDR1 and CDR2 are LGHDT and YNNKEL (reference sequence). This CDR3 is 17 amino acids long. CDR3 nucleotide sequence: TGTGCCAGCAGCCCCCGGCTAGCGGGAGTCGGTACAGATACGCAGTATTTT. This translates into CASSPRLAGVGTDTQYF.

This clonotype was recorded many times. The rearrangement links TRBV5-1 to TRBJ2-1; 9 bases line up with TRBD1. The germline gives CDR1 SGHRS, CDR2 YFSETQ. There are 13 residues in the CDR3. V gave up 3 bases and J gave up 9 bases; unmatched junction bases: 4. The CDR3 DNA reads TGCGCCAGCAGCTCCGGACAGGGGCTTGAGCAGTTCTTC. Its translation: CASSSGQGLEQFF.

This clonotype occurred many times. The V gene is TRBV5-1, the J gene TRBJ1-2, with D maybe TRBD1 (5 bases). The CDR3 contains 15 residues. The germline CDR1 and CDR2 sequences are SGHRS and YFSETQ. Trimming pared 4 bases from V and 2 bases from J, leaving 15 bases between. The CDR3 protein is CASSPDTRNNYGYTF. In nucleotides, the CDR3 is TGCGCCAGCAGCCCGGACACCCGAAACAACTATGGCTACACCTTC. Full variable domain (rest looked up from reference TRBV5-1 and TRBJ1-2): KAGVTQTPRYLIKTRGQQVTLSCSPISGHRSVSWYQQTPGQGLQFLFEYFSETQRNKGNFPGRFSGRQFSNSRSEMNVSTLELGDSALYLCASSPDTRNNYGYTFGSGTRLTVV.

V gene TRBV20-1 combines with J gene TRBJ1-2; the match to TRBD1 covers 7 bases. After removal of 6 bases from V and 0 bases from J, the junction contained 4 bases not matched to a gene. The germline CDR1 and CDR2 sequences are DFQATT and SNEGSKA (reference sequence). The length of the CDR3 is 13 residues. Here the CDR3 reads CSARDSSNYGYTF. In DNA form, the CDR3 reads TGCAGTGCGAGGGACAGCTCTAACTATGGCTACACCTTC.

This clonotype was counted ten times or more. V gene TRBV7-9 combines with J gene TRBJ1-5, with D unclear. Trimming pared 1 base from V and 7 bases from J, leaving 5 bases between. This CDR3 has 12 amino acids. Germline CDR1 SEHNR, CDR2 FQNEAQ (reference sequence). The CDR3 sequence: CASSLVGQPQHF. The CDR3 coding sequence is TGTGCCAGCAGCTTAGTAGGGCAGCCCCAGCATTTT.

This clonotype has a count of ten or more. J is TRBJ2-3 and V is TRBV7-9; D is perhaps TRBD2 (5 bases). The V end lost 4 bases, the J end lost 0 bases, and 8 bases lay between the germline ends. The CDR3 runs 14 residues. Germline V gene data show CDR1 as SEHNR and CDR2 as FQNEAQ (reference sequence). This CDR3 reads CASSSRASTDTQYF. The CDR3 DNA is TGTGCCAGCAGCTCGAGGGCTAGCACAGATACGCAGTATTTT. Based on the CDR3 plus reference TRBV7-9 and TRBJ2-3, the full variable domain is DTGVSQNPRHKITKRGQNVTFRCDPISEHNRLYWYRQTLGQGPEFLTYFQNEAQLEKSRLLSDRFSAERPKGSFSTLEIQRTEQGDSAMYLCASSSRASTDTQYFGPGTRLTVL.

The chain has TRBV7-2 and TRBJ1-6; a possible D gene is TRBD1 (5 bases). There are 16 residues in the CDR3. V was cut by 5 bases and J by 6 bases, with 17 bases left in between. Germline CDR1 SGHTA, CDR2 FQGNSA. CDR3 nucleotide sequence: TGTGCCAGCAGCGCAGGGATAGGACTGATTAATTCACCCCTCCACTTT. It yields the protein CASSAGIGLINSPLHF.

This clonotype was seen at least ten times. The rearrangement links TRBV10-3 to TRBJ2-3; D remains unclear. Looked up from germline, CDR1 is ENHRY and CDR2 is SYGVKD. V was cut by 5 bases and J by 0 bases, with 3 bases left in between. The CDR3 is 12 residues long. In DNA, the CDR3 is TGTGCCATCAGTCCAAGCACAGATACGCAGTATTTT. Protein: CAISPSTDTQYF.

The V and J genes are TRBV20-1 and TRBJ2-7; no clear D gene. V lost 6 bases to trimming and J lost 2 bases, with 11 bases between them. CDR3 length: 12 amino acids. Germline V gene sequence: CDR1 DFQATT, CDR2 SNEGSKA (reference sequence). The CDR3 reads CSASVAAYEQYF. The CDR3 coding sequence is TGCAGTGCCAGTGTGGCAGCCTACGAGCAGTACTTC.

This clonotype has ten or more counts. This rearrangement joins TRBV5-1 to TRBJ2-3; D may correspond to TRBD1 or TRBD2 (5 bases each). This CDR3 contains 14 residues. Looked up from germline, CDR1 is SGHRS and CDR2 is YFSETQ. V lost 4 bases and J lost 2, with 11 bases in between. CDR3 sequence: CASSQGDYTDTQYF. CDR3 nucleotide sequence: TGCGCCAGCAGCCAGGGAGATTACACAGATACGCAGTATTTT.

In this sample, this clonotype turned up many times. This chain connects TRBV3-1 to TRBJ2-3; 13 bases agree with TRBD2. Germline V lookup: CDR1 LGHDT, CDR2 YNNKEL (reference sequence). V shed 4 bases and J 6 bases; nucleotides not matched to a gene: 7. The CDR3 has 16 amino acids. The CDR3 DNA is TGTGCCAGCAGCCCCAAACTAGCGGGAGGGGAGGATACGCAGTATTTT. Protein product: CASSPKLAGGEDTQYF.

This clonotype was seen many times. The genes are TRBV20-1 and TRBJ1-1; possible D gene TRBD1, 6 bases. CDR3 length: 13 residues. V was pared by 3 bases and J by 4 bases, with 12 bases between. From germline, CDR1 is DFQATT and CDR2 SNEGSKA (reference sequence). This CDR3 is CSASRGQTTEAFF. The CDR3 DNA reads TGCAGTGCTAGCCGCGGACAGACCACTGAAGCTTTCTTT.

Many counts were recorded for this clonotype. The genes are TRBV3-1 and TRBJ2-7; 8 nucleotides agree with TRBD1. Per the germline V gene, CDR1 is LGHDT and CDR2 is YNNKEL (reference sequence). Germline trimming cut 4 bases from V and 0 bases from J; bases unmatched to any gene: 2. The CDR3 runs 14 residues. The CDR3 coding sequence is TGTGCCAGCAGCCGGACAGGGAGCTCCTACGAGCAGTACTTC. Translating it yields CASSRTGSSYEQYF.

In this sample, this clonotype turned up many times. The V and J genes are TRBV14 and TRBJ1-1, with D unresolved. Trimming shortened V by 0 bases and J by 11 bases, and 13 bases separated the two germline ends. The CDR3 consists of 13 residues. CDR1 and CDR2 from the germline V gene are SGHDN and FVKESK. CDR3 nucleotide sequence: TGTGCCAGCAGCCAAGATACAGCCCGGGCTGCTTTCTTT. It specifies CASSQDTARAAFF.

J is TRBJ2-3 and V is TRBV5-1, with 10 bases that match TRBD2. Per germline, CDR1 SGHRS and CDR2 YFSETQ. CDR3 length equals 13 residues. Trimming at V came to 5 bases and at J to 3 bases, leaving 0 bases not matched to a gene. The CDR3 here is CASRLAGTDTQYF. CDR3 sequence (DNA): TGCGCCAGCAGACTAGCGGGAACAGATACGCAGTATTTT. Drawing the rest from reference TRBV5-1 and TRBJ2-3, the complete variable domain is KAGVTQTPRYLIKTRGQQVTLSCSPISGHRSVSWYQQTPGQGLQFLFEYFSETQRNKGNFPGRFSGRQFSNSRSEMNVSTLELGDSALYLCASRLAGTDTQYFGPGTRLTVL.

V usage is TRBV6-1 and J usage is TRBJ2-7, with a possible D match to TRBD1 (6 bases). Germline-derived CDR1 and CDR2 are MNHNS and SASEGT. The CDR3 consists of 15 residues. Trimming removed 4 bases from V and 2 bases from J, with 15 bases in between. The DNA of the CDR3 is TGTGCCAGCAGTGGTCTTGGTCAGGGGCCCTACGAGCAGTACTTC. Amino acids: CASSGLGQGPYEQYF.

The table lists this clonotype with many counts. The gene calls are TRBV6-1 and TRBJ2-3; possible D gene TRBD1, 7 bases. Germline V gives CDR1 MNHNS, CDR2 SASEGT. The V end was cut by 6 bases, the J end by 2 bases, with 18 bases between. The length of the CDR3 is 16 residues. The CDR3 DNA follows: TGTGCCAGCAGGTCCCGGAGGGGGCACAACACAGATACGCAGTATTTT. Translated, it gives CASRSRRGHNTDTQYF.

The chain recombines TRBV3-1 with TRBJ1-4; TRBD1 aligns across 7 bases. Germline CDR1 is LGHDT and CDR2 is YNNKEL (reference sequence). The junction had 15 bases not matched to a gene; V was cut back by 3 bases and J by 5 bases. CDR3 size: 18 residues. CDR3 DNA sequence: TGTGCCAGCAGCCACAAGAAAACAATGGGACAGCCAAATGAAAAACTGTTTTTT. Translation: CASSHKKTMGQPNEKLFF.

Of note for this clonotype: An end of the junction differs from the germline gene, which may be a read error. The chain couples TRBV7-7 to TRBJ2-2; 12 bases match TRBD2. This CDR3 spans 18 amino acids. Germline assignment: CDR1 SSHAT and CDR2 FNYEAQ (reference sequence). The CDR3: CASSLGLAGGPDTGELSF. The CDR3, as DNA: TGTGCCAGCAGCTTAGGCCTAGCGGGAGGGCCGGACACCGGGGAGCTGTCTTTT. The full variable domain, with the rest looked up from reference TRBV7-7 and TRBJ2-2, is GAGVSQSPRYKVTKRGQDVTLRCDPISSHATLYWYQQALGQGPEFLTYFNYEAQPDKSGLPSDRFSAERPEGSISTLTIQRTEQRDSAMYRCASSLGLAGGPDTGELSFGEGSRLTVL.

This chain connects TRBV20-1 to TRBJ2-5; 13 bases fit TRBD2. The CDR3 length is 18 residues. With 0 bases clipped from V and 2 bases from J, the junction kept 9 bases outside the gene matches. Germline CDR1 and CDR2: DFQATT and SNEGSKA (reference sequence). The CDR3 DNA reads as TGCAGTGCTAGAGATCCGGGACTAGCGGGAATTGTACAAGAGACCCAGTACTTC. Translated, it gives CSARDPGLAGIVQETQYF.

In this sample, this clonotype turned up many times. The chain carries TRBV27 and TRBJ2-6, with D unresolved. V was pared by 4 bases and J by 0 bases, with 10 bases between. CDR1 MNHEY and CDR2 SMNVEV come from the germline V gene (reference sequence). This CDR3 has 16 residues. The CDR3 nucleotides are TGTGCCAGCAGTTCTGGACGGCTCTCTGGGGCCAACGTCCTGACTTTC. It codes for CASSSGRLSGANVLTF. Combining the CDR3 with reference TRBV27 and TRBJ2-6 gives the whole variable domain EAQVTQNPRYLITVTGKKLTVTCSQNMNHEYMSWYRQDPGLGLRQIYYSMNVEVTDKGDVPEGYKVSRKEKRNFPLILESPSPNQTSLYFCASSSGRLSGANVLTFGAGSRLTVL.